This T cell receptor (beta chain) is from a study of blood T cells in healthy people across ages. This clonotype has at least ten counts. What it binds is unknown. CDR3 length: 15 residues. The germline CDR1 and CDR2 sequences are MNHEY and SVGEGT. After removal of 7 bases from V and 5 bases from J, the junction contained 13 bases not matched to a gene. A second PCR, run for about 7 to 11 cycles, used a sample-barcoded 5' primer plus a J-beta primer mix. Every individual sample yielded 2.5 million or more paired-end reads (each containing CDR3). TCRdb used MiXCR to reprocess the 5' RACE reads, holding one entry per CDR3 protein. The table records 850,000 to 950,000 distinct CDR3 sequences, 29% of them present only once. General study findings and limits: Among long-lived donors, naive CD4+ cells were more numerous and diversity higher than in aged donors.

Drawn from each donor were around 10 milliliters of peripheral blood. Total RNA, at least 5 micrograms per sample, was extracted from PBMCs. The TCR was taken from a woman over 75 in good health. The chain recombines TRBV6-2 or TRBV6-3 with TRBJ2-5; 7 nucleotides match TRBD1. The sequenced sample was blood. CDR3 DNA sequence: TGTGCCAGCACTCCGGGGACAGCCTCGAGGGAGACCCAGTACTTC. Translated, it gives CASTPGTASRETQYF.